This T cell receptor beta chain was documented in a study of CD8+ T cells in alopecia areata. Documented treatment: oral pan-JAK inhibitor, 5-10 mg twice daily. TCR sequencing used cDNA made by reverse transcription of extracted RNA. Sequenced by immunoSEQ multiplex PCR; TCRdb stores in-frame clones only, minus some. The data show approximately 280,000 clones, about three fifths seen once. The specimen was CD4+ T cells sorted from blood, collected at week 24, from a patient treated with tofacitinib. The TCR originated in a human donor with alopecia areata.

The CDR3 DNA reads TGTGCCAGCAGCTCGGAGGGGCTCGGAGAGACCCAGTACTTC. This codes for CASSSEGLGETQYF. The chain is built from TRBV7-2 and TRBJ2-5; a weak D match, TRBD2 (6 bases). Germline CDR1 is SGHTA and CDR2 is FQGNSA. This CDR3 has 14 amino acids. The ends were cut back, 4 bases at V and 4 bases at J, with 13 bases in the middle.